This passage covers 16 T cell receptor beta chains from one sample sequenced in a study of T-cell reconstitution after alpha-beta-depleted transplantation in children (TCRdb year 2016). What this sample's treatment or condition label stands for: allogeneic hematopoietic cell transplantation with graft depleted of TCRalphabeta T cells and CD19 B cells. Receptor amplification or capture employed PCR. Sequencer: Illumina HiSeq 2500. TCR library preparation used molecular barcoding, with unique molecular identifiers applied to normalize quantification of the TCRbeta repertoire. TCRdb applied fastp at Q25 and MiXCR to the public reads, then kept only in-frame beta chains. A single entry per CDR3 protein holds the most common genes and DNA from its merged rows. For this sample the table gives around 960,000 distinct CDR3 sequences, of which under 30% were detected only once. In total, the top ten clones hold roughly 31% of the sample.

The input for sequencing was PBMCs, mostly from graft donor cells, taken 360 days after TCRalphabeta/CD19-depleted stem cell transplant. The receptors shown here come from a boy younger than two who had a stem cell transplant for SCID, so the T cells may come from the graft donor.

This clonotype has more than one count but fewer than ten. This rearrangement joins TRBV12-3 or TRBV12-4 to TRBJ1-2, with D perhaps TRBD1 (5 bases). V was cut by 3 bases and J by 2 bases, with 19 bases left in between. This CDR3 is 17 amino acids long. CDR3 sequence (DNA): TGTGCCAGCAGTTTGGGGGGGTCTGGGAGGACGAACTATGGCTACACCTTC. This codes for CASSLGGSGRTNYGYTF.

This sequence joins TRBV29-1 and TRBJ1-1; D not resolved. Germline V gene data show CDR1 as SQVTM and CDR2 as ANQGSEA. The CDR3 has 11 amino acids. V was shortened by 6 bases and J by 5 bases, with 10 bases between the two germline ends. CDR3 residues: CSVCSATEAFF. As DNA, the CDR3 is TGCAGCGTATGTTCGGCTACTGAAGCTTTCTTT.

The sample holds a few counts of this clonotype. This chain uses TRBV29-1 with TRBJ1-1, with D maybe TRBD1 (6 bases). The V end was cut by 7 bases, the J end by 2 bases, with 17 bases between. Per germline, CDR1 SQVTM and CDR2 ANQGSEA. The CDR3 is 14 residues long. CDR3 residues: CSALSGTPNTEAFF. CDR3 in DNA: TGCAGCGCGCTGTCCGGGACACCCAACACTGAAGCTTTCTTT.

In this sample, this clonotype turned up a few times. This chain joins TRBV5-1 and TRBJ2-1; 10 nucleotides agree with TRBD2. V dropped 5 bases and J dropped 9; count of bases not matched to a gene: 14. Germline lookup yields CDR1 SGHRS and CDR2 YFSETQ. The CDR3 sequence is 16 residues long. The CDR3 loop reads CASRPTGLAIVFEQFF. CDR3 DNA sequence: TGCGCCAGCAGGCCGACGGGACTAGCGATAGTATTTGAGCAGTTCTTC.

The J gene is TRBJ2-3, the V gene TRBV12-3 or TRBV12-4; the D is unclear. With 2 bases removed from V and 2 bases from J, the gap between germline ends came to 5 bases. The CDR3 runs to 13 residues. CDR3 sequence: CASSLHPTDTQYF. DNA of the CDR3: TGTGCCAGCAGTTTACACCCCACAGATACGCAGTATTTT.

This clonotype was seen only a few times. V is TRBV20-1 and J is TRBJ1-1; a weak D match, TRBD1 (6 bases). CDR1 is DFQATT and CDR2 is SNEGSKA in the germline V gene (reference sequence). The CDR3 is 15 amino acids. Trimming stripped 3 bases from V and 1 base from J, with 15 bases between. CDR3 in DNA: TGCAGTGCTAGTAGGGGGTCGCATGGGAACACTGAAGCTTTCTTT. The encoded protein is CSASRGSHGNTEAFF.

This clonotype was seen a single time. V is TRBV7-2 and J is TRBJ2-7; a possible D gene is TRBD2 (6 bases). The CDR3 spans 16 residues. CDR1 is SGHTA and CDR2 is FQGNSA in the germline V gene. With 1 base removed from V and 2 bases from J, the gap between germline ends came to 15 bases. This chain's CDR3 is CASSLGIGGGAYEQYF. In nucleotides, the CDR3 is TGTGCCAGCAGCTTAGGAATTGGCGGAGGGGCCTACGAGCAGTACTTC.

The chain carries TRBV12-3 or TRBV12-4 and TRBJ1-2; D possibly corresponds to TRBD1 (5 bases). The V gene lost 5 bases and the J gene lost 6 bases, with 13 bases spanning the gap. CDR3 size: 13 residues. The CDR3 protein is CASSLSRAHGYTF. In DNA, the CDR3 is TGTGCCAGCAGTCTCTCCAGGGCACATGGCTACACCTTC.

V gene TRBV7-2 combines with J gene TRBJ2-7, with D perhaps matching TRBD1 or TRBD2 (6 bases each). The CDR3 runs to 16 residues. Germline CDR1 SGHTA, CDR2 FQGNSA. V was cut by 3 bases and J by 2 bases, with 17 bases left in between. CDR3: CASSFPGGRRTYEQYF. CDR3 DNA: TGTGCCAGCAGCTTCCCTGGGGGGCGAAGAACCTACGAGCAGTACTTC. Using reference TRBV7-2 and TRBJ2-7 for the parts outside the CDR3, the full variable domain is GAGVSQSPSNKVTEKGKDVELRCDPISGHTALYWYRQSLGQGLEFLIYFQGNSAPDKSGLPSDRFSAERTGGSVSTLTIQRTQQEDSAVYLCASSFPGGRRTYEQYFGPGTRLTVT.

This chain connects TRBV11-2 to TRBJ2-5, with D hard to call. The V end was cut by 2 bases, the J end by 3 bases, with 22 bases between. Germline CDR1 and CDR2: SGHAT and FQNNGV. This CDR3 is built from 18 residues. The CDR3 DNA reads TGTGCCAGCAGCTTATCTCATGGTGGACGGGCACGAAAAGAGACCCAGTACTTC. Its translation is CASSLSHGGRARKETQYF.

The table lists this clonotype with a few counts. The gene calls are TRBV5-1 and TRBJ2-7; 9 bases map to TRBD1. Germline-derived CDR1 and CDR2 are SGHRS and YFSETQ. The CDR3 consists of 15 residues. After removal of 1 base from V and 2 bases from J, the junction contained 4 bases not matched to a gene. CDR3 coding DNA: TGCGCCAGCAGCTTGATACAGGGGGCAACCTACGAGCAGTACTTC. As protein: CASSLIQGATYEQYF.

The sample holds many counts of this clonotype. CDR3 in DNA: TGCAGTGCTTCGACAGCAGATACGCAGTATTTT. Protein: CSASTADTQYF. The chain has TRBV20-1 and TRBJ2-3; tentative D call: TRBD1 (5 bases). This CDR3 spans 11 amino acids. Germline V lookup: CDR1 DFQATT, CDR2 SNEGSKA (reference sequence). V was shortened by 5 bases and J by 4 bases, with 7 bases between the two germline ends.

This clonotype was observed a few times. V gene TRBV12-3 or TRBV12-4 combines with J gene TRBJ2-7; D is tentatively TRBD1 or TRBD2 (5 bases each). V dropped 5 bases and J dropped 0 bases, with 14 bases sitting between them. The CDR3 consists of 15 residues. For the CDR3, the DNA is TGTGCCAGCAGTACCTCGGGACGGAACTCCTACGAGCAGTACTTC. Its translation is CASSTSGRNSYEQYF.

Concerning this clonotype: Sequence at one end of the junction differs from germline and may be a read error. The chain joins TRBV27 to TRBJ2-4; tentative D call: TRBD2 (5 bases). The CDR3 covers 13 residues. Germline assignment: CDR1 MNHEY and CDR2 SMNVEV (reference sequence). The CDR3 DNA sequence: TGTGCCAGCAGTTTATCGCAGGCCGTCCGACTACACTTC. It codes for CASSLSQAVRLHF.

The chain employs TRBV29-1 and TRBJ2-1; perhaps TRBD1 as D (6 bases). The V end lost 6 bases, the J end lost 9 bases, and 21 bases lay between the germline ends. CDR3 size: 14 residues. CDR1 and CDR2 from the germline V gene are SQVTM and ANQGSEA. In nucleotides, the CDR3 is TGCAGCGTGAACCCCGGGTCCTTCAGGGGTGAGCAGTTCTTC. Translated: CSVNPGSFRGEQFF.

This sequence joins TRBV19 and TRBJ2-7, with D perhaps assigned TRBD1 or TRBD2 (5 bases each). Per germline, CDR1 LNHDA and CDR2 SQIVND (reference sequence). CDR3 length: 15 residues. V lost 1 base, J lost 0 bases, and 10 bases lay in between. The CDR3 protein is CASSIAGPYSYEQYF. The CDR3 DNA is TGTGCCAGTAGTATAGCGGGGCCCTACTCCTACGAGCAGTACTTC.